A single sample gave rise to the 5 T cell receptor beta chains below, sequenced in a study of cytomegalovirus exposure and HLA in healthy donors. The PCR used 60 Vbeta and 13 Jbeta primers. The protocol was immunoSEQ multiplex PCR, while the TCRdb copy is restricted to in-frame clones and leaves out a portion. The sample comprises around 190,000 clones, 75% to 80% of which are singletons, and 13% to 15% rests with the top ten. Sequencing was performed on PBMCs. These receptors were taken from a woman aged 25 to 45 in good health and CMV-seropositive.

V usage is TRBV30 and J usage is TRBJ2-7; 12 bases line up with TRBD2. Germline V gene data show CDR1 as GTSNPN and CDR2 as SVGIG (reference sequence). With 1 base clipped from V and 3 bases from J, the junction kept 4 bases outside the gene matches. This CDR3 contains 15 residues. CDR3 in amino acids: CAWSGTSGKIYEQYF. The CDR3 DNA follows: TGTGCCTGGAGTGGGACTAGCGGGAAGATCTACGAGCAGTACTTC.

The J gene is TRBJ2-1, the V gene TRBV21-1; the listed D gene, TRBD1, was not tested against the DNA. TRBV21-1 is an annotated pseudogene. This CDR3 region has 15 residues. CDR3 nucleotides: TGTGCCGTACTAACCCGGGACAGGGCTTTGAATGAGCAGTTCTTC. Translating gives CAVLTRDRALNEQFF.

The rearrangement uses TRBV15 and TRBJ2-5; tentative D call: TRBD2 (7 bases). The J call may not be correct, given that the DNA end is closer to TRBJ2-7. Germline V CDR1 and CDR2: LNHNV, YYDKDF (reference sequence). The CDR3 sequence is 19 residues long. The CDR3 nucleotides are TGTGCCACCAGCAGAGTGAGGGGGGAGGGAATTGTCGTACCCTACGAGCAGTACTTC. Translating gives CATSRVRGEGIVVPYEQYF.

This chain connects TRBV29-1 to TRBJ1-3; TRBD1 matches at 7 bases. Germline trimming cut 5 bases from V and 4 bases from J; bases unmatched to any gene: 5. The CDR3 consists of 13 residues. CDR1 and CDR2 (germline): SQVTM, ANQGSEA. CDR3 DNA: TGCAGCGTTCATGACAGGGTAGGAAACACCATATATTTT. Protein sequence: CSVHDRVGNTIYF.

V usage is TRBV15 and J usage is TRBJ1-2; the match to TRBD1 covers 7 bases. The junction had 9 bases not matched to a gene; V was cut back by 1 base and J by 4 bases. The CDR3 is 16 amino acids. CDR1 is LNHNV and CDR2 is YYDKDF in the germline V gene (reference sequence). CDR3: CATSRVGTEVTYGYTF. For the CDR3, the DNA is TGTGCCACCAGCAGAGTCGGGACAGAGGTTACCTATGGCTACACCTTC. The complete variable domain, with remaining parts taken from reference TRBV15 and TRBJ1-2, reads DAMVIQNPRYQVTQFGKPVTLSCSQTLNHNVMYWYQQKSSQAPKLLFHYYDKDFNNEADTPDNFQSRRPNTSFCFLDIRSPGLGDTAMYLCATSRVGTEVTYGYTFGSGTRLTVV.